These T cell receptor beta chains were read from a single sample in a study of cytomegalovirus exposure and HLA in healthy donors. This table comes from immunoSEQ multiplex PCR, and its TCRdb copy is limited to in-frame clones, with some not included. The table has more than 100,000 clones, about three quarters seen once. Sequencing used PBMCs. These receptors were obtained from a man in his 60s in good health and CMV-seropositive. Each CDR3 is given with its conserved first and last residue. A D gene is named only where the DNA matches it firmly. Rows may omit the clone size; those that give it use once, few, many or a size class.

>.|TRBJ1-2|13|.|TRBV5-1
CASSYDSVSGYTF
TGCGCCAGCAGCTACGACAGCGTAAGTGGCTACACCTTC
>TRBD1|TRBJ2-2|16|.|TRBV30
CAWSVGVTGGAGELFF
TGTGCCTGGAGTGTAGGGGTGACAGGGGGCGCCGGGGAGCTGTTTTTT
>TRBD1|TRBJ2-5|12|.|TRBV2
CASSNRGETQYF
TGTGCCAGCAGTAACAGGGGGGAGACCCAGTACTTC
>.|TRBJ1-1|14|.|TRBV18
CASSPRGMNTEAFF
TGTGCCAGCTCACCAAGGGGCATGAACACTGAAGCTTTCTTT
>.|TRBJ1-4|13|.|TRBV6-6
CASSYSLYEKLFF
TGTGCCAGCAGTTACTCACTTTATGAAAAACTGTTTTTT
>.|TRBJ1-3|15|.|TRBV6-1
CASSEGGTAGNTIYF
TGTGCCAGCAGTGAAGGGGGCACGGCTGGAAACACCATATATTTT
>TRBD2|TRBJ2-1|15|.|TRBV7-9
CASSPRLASYNEQFF
TGTGCCAGCAGCCCGCGACTAGCCTCCTACAATGAGCAGTTCTTC
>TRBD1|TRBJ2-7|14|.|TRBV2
CASTGRTGAYEQYF
TGTGCCAGCACCGGACGGACAGGAGCTTACGAGCAGTACTTC
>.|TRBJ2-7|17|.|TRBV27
CASSLRDTGPGSYEQYF
TGTGCCAGCAGTTTACGGGACACCGGTCCGGGGTCCTACGAGCAGTACTTC
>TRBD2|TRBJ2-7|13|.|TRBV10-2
CASRVTGGGEQYF
TGCGCCAGCAGGGTCACGGGGGGAGGGGAGCAGTACTTC
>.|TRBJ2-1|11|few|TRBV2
CAPEENNEQFF
TGTGCCCCAGAGGAAAACAATGAGCAGTTCTTC
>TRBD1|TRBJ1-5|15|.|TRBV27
CASSLLQGGNQPQHF
TGTGCCAGCAGTTTATTGCAGGGGGGTAATCAGCCCCAGCATTTT
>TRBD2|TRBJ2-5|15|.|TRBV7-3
CASSPGLAGAETQYF
TGTGCCAGCAGCCCGGGACTAGCGGGAGCGGAGACCCAGTACTTC
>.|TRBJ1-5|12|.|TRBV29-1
CSAQYSKQPQHF
TGCAGCGCCCAATATAGTAAACAGCCCCAGCATTTT
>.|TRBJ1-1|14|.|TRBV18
CASSIGQMNTEAFF
TGTGCCAGCTCAATCGGTCAAATGAACACTGAAGCTTTCTTT
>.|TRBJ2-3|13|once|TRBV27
CASSGPGTDTQYF
TGTGCCAGCAGTGGGCCGGGAACAGATACGCAGTATTTT
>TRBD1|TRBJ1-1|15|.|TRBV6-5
CASSSQGGAVTEAFF
TGTGCCAGCAGTTCCCAAGGGGGCGCGGTAACTGAAGCTTTCTTT
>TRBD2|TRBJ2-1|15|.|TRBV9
CASSVGAGGYNEQFF
TGTGCCAGCAGCGTAGGGGCGGGGGGCTACAATGAGCAGTTCTTC
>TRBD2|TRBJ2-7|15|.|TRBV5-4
CASSLPSGGSYEQYF
TGTGCCAGCAGCCTCCCTAGCGGGGGTTCCTACGAGCAGTACTTC
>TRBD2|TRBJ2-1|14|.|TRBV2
CASSRLARTNEQFF
TGTGCCAGCAGCAGACTAGCAAGAACCAATGAGCAGTTCTTC
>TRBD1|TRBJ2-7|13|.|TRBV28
CASSPWDRYEQYF
TGTGCCAGCAGCCCCTGGGACAGATACGAGCAGTACTTC
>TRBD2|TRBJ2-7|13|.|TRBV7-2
CASDLGGSYEQYF
TGTGCCAGCGATTTGGGCGGGAGCTACGAGCAGTACTTC
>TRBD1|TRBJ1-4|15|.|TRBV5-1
CASSPRGRGSEKLFF
TGCGCCAGCAGCCCCCGGGGCAGGGGGTCCGAAAAACTGTTTTTT
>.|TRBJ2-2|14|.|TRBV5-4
CASSLEGVTGELFF
TGTGCCAGCAGCTTGGAAGGGGTTACCGGGGAGCTGTTTTTT
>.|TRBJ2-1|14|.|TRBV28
CASSRNRDPSPQFF
TGTGCCAGCAGTAGAAACCGGGATCCCTCCCCGCAGTTCTTC
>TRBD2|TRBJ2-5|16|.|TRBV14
CASSQDMVAGNETQYF
TGTGCCAGCAGCCAAGATATGGTAGCGGGGAACGAGACCCAGTACTTC
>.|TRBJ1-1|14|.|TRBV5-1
CASSLRQGLNEAFF
TGCGCCAGCAGCTTACGTCAGGGGCTCAATGAAGCTTTCTTT
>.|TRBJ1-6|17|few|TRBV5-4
CASSLDGRSQRYSPLHF
TGTGCCAGCAGCTTGGACGGAAGAAGCCAGCGATATTCACCCCTCCACTTT
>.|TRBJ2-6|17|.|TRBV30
CAWSGTGLISGANVLTF
TGTGCCTGGAGTGGAACTGGACTGATCTCTGGGGCCAACGTCCTGACTTTC
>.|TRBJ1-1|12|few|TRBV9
CASRDSYTEAFF
TGTGCCAGCAGAGACTCCTACACTGAAGCTTTCTTT
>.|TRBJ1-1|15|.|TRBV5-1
CASSLVQGIDTEAFF
TGCGCCAGCAGCTTGGTGCAGGGGATCGACACTGAAGCTTTCTTT
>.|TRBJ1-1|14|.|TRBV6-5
CASTQQVGGTEAFF
TGTGCCAGCACCCAACAGGTGGGGGGAACTGAAGCTTTCTTT
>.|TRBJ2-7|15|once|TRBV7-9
CASSPVWTGGDEQYF
TGTGCCAGCAGCCCCGTATGGACAGGAGGGGACGAGCAGTACTTC
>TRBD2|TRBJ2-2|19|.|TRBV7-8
CASSLNPTSAGAVGGELFF
TGTGCCAGCAGCTTAAACCCGACCTCAGCGGGAGCCGTGGGCGGGGAGCTGTTTTTT
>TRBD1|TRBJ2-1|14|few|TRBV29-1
CSVADRALYNEQFF
TGCAGCGTCGCCGACAGGGCTTTGTACAATGAGCAGTTCTTC
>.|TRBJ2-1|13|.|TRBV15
CATSRDGGREQFF
TGTGCCACCAGCAGAGATGGGGGCCGTGAGCAGTTCTTC
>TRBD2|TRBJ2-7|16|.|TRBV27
CASSGLAGEGSYEQYF
TGTGCCAGTTCGGGACTAGCGGGAGAGGGGTCCTACGAGCAGTACTTC
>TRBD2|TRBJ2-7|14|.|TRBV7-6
CASSTLAGGYEQYF
TGTGCCAGCAGCACACTAGCGGGGGGCTACGAGCAGTACTTC
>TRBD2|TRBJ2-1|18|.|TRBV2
CASSDVALADFIYNEQFF
TGTGCCAGCAGTGATGTTGCCCTAGCGGACTTTATTTACAATGAGCAGTTCTTC
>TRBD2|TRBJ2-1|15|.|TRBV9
CASSVGGGPYNEQFF
TGTGCCAGCAGCGTCGGGGGGGGGCCATACAATGAGCAGTTCTTC
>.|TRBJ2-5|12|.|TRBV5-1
CASSPTGVEQYF
TGCGCCAGCAGCCCGACTGGCGTTGAGCAGTACTTC
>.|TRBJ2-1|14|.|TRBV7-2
CASSLGQIYNEQFF
TGTGCCAGCAGCTTAGGACAGATCTACAATGAGCAGTTCTTC